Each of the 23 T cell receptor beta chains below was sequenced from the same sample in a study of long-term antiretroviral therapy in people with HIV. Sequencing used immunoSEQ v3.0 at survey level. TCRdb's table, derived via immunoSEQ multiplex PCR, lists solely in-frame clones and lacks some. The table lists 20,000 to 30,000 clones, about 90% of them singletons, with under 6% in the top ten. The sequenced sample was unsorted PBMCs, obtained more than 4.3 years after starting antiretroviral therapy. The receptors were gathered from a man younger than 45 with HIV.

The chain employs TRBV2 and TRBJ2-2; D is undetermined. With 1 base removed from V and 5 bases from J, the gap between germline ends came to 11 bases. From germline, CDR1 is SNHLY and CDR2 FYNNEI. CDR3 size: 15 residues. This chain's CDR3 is CASSEVGFGTGELFF. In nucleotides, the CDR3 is TGTGCCAGCAGTGAAGTGGGGTTTGGAACCGGGGAGCTGTTTTTT.

The CDR3 sequence is CASSTDRLGLLWNTAFF. CDR3 nucleotide sequence: TGTGCCAGTAGTACCGACAGGTTGGGGTTATTGTGGAATACGGCTTTCTTT. V gene TRBV19 combines with J gene TRBJ1-1, with TRBD1 as a possible D gene (6 bases). The CDR3 has 17 amino acids. Trimming took off 4 bases at V and 11 bases at J, with 29 bases between the two ends. CDR1 and CDR2 (germline): LNHDA, SQIVND (reference sequence).

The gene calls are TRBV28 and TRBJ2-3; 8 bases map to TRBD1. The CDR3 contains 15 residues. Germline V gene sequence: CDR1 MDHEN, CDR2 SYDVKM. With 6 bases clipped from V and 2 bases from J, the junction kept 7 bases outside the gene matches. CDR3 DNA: TGTGCCAGCAGCACCGGGACAGGATTCACAGATACGCAGTATTTT. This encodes CASSTGTGFTDTQYF.

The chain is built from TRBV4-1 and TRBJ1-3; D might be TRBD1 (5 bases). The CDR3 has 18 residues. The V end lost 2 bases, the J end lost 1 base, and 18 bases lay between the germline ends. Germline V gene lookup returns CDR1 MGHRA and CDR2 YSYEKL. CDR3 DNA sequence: TGCGCCAGCAGCCAATTGGTCCTCGGGGGAACATCTGGAAACACCATATATTTT. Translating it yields CASSQLVLGGTSGNTIYF.

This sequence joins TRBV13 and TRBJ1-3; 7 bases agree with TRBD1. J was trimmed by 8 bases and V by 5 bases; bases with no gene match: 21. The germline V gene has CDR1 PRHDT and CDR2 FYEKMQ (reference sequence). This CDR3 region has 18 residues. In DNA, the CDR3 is TGTGCCAGCAGCCCCCACCTTGCCGAGGGGGCTAAGCTAGACACCATATATTTT. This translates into CASSPHLAEGAKLDTIYF.

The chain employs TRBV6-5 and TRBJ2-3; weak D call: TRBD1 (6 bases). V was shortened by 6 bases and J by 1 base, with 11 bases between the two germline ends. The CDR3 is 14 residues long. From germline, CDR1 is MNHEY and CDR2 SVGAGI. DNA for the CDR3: TGTGCCAGCAGACGGGACACAGGCACAGATACGCAGTATTTT. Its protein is CASRRDTGTDTQYF.

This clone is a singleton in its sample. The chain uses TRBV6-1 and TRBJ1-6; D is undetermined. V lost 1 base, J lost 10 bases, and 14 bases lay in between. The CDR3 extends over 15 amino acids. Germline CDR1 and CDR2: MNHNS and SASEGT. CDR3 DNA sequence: TGTGCCAGCAGTGAAGATAGTCCGAGGGAATCACCCCTCCACTTT. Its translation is CASSEDSPRESPLHF.

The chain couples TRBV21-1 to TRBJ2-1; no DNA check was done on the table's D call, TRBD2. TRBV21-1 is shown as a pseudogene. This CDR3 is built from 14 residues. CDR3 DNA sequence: TGTGCCAGCAGCAGACGGGACTCTAAGGTTGAGCAGTTCTTC. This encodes CASSRRDSKVEQFF.

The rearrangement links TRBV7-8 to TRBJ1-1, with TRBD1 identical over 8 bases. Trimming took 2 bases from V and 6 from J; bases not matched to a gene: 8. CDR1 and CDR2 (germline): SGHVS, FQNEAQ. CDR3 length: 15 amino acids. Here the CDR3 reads CASSLRDRLTPEAFF. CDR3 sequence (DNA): TGTGCCAGCAGCTTACGGGACAGGCTGACCCCTGAAGCTTTCTTT.

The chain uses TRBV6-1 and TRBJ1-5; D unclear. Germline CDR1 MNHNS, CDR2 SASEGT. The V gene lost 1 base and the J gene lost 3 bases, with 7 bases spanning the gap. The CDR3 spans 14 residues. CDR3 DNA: TGTGCCAGCAGTGAAGGGCCTGCCAATCAGCCCCAGCATTTT. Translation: CASSEGPANQPQHF.

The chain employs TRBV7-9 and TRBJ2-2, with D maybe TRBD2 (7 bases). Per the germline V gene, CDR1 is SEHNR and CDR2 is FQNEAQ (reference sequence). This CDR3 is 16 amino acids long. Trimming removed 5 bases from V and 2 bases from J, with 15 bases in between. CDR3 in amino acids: CASSGIGGPNTGELFF. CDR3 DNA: TGTGCCAGCAGCGGCATCGGGGGGCCTAACACCGGGGAGCTGTTTTTT.

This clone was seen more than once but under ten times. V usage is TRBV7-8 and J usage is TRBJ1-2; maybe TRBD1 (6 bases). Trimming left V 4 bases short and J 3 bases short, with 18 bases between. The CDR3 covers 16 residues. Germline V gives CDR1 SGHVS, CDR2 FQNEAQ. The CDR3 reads CASSSYRVEADYGYTF. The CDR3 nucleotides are TGTGCCAGCAGCTCTTACAGGGTCGAAGCGGACTATGGCTACACCTTC. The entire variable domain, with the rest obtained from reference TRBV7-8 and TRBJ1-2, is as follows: GAGVSQSPRYKVAKRGQDVALRCDPISGHVSLFWYQQALGQGPEFLTYFQNEAQLDKSGLPSDRFFAERPEGSVSTLKIQRTQQEDSAVYLCASSSYRVEADYGYTFGSGTRLTVV.

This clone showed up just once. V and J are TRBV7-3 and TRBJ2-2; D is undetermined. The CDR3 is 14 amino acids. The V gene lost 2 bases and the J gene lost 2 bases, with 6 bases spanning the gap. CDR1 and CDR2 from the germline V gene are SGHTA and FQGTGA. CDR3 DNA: TGTGCCAGCAGCTTAGGAGTAAACACCGGGGAGCTGTTTTTT. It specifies CASSLGVNTGELFF.

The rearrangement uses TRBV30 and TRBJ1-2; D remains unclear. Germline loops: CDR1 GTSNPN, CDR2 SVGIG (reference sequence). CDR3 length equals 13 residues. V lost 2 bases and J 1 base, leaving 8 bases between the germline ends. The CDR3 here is CAWSSDFNYGYTF. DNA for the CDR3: TGTGCCTGGAGTTCAGACTTTAACTATGGCTACACCTTC.

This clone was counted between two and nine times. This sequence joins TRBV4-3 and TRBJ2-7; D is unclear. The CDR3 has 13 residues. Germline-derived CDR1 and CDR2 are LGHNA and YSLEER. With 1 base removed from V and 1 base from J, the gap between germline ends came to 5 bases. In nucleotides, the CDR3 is TGCGCCAGCAGCCAAGCTGTTTCCTACGAGCAGTACTTC. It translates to CASSQAVSYEQYF.

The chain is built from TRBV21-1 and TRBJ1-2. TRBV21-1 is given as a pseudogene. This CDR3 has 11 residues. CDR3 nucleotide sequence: TGTTTAAGGAGGGGGGGTAAAGGCTACACCTTC. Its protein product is CLRRGGKGYTF.

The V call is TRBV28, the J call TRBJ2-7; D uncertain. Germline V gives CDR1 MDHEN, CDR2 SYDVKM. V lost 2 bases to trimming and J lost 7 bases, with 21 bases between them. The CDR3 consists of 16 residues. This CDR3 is CASSLPSKTRFEEQYF. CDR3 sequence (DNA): TGTGCCAGCAGTTTACCCTCCAAGACACGGTTTGAAGAGCAGTACTTC.

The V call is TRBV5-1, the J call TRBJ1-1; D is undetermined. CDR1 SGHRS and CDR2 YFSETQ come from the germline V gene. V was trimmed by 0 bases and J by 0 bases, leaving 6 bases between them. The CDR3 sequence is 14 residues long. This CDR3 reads CASSLEAVNTEAFF. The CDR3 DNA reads TGCGCCAGCAGCTTGGAGGCAGTGAACACTGAAGCTTTCTTT.

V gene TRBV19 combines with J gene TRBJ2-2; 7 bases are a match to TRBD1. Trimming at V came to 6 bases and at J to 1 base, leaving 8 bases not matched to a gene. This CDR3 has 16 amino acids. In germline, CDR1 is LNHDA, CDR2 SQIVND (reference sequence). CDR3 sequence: CASRTRGTVNTGELFF. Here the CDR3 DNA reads TGTGCCAGTAGAACCAGGGGGACCGTGAACACCGGGGAGCTGTTTTTT.

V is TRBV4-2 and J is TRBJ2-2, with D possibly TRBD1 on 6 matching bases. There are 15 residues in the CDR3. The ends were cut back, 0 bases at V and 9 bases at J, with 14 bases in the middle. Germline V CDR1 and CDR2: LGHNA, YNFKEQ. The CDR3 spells CASSQDLGRGRELFF. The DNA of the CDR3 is TGTGCCAGCAGCCAAGATCTAGGCAGGGGCCGGGAGCTGTTTTTT.

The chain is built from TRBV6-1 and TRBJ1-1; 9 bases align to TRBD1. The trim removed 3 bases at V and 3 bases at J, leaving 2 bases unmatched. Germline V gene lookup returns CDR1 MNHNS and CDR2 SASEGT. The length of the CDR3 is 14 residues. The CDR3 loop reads CASSENRGHTEAFF. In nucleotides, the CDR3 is TGTGCCAGCAGTGAGAACAGGGGGCACACTGAAGCTTTCTTT.

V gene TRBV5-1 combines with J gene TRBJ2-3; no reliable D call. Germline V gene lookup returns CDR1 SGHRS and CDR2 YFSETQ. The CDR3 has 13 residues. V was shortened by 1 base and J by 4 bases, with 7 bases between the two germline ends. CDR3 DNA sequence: TGCGCCAGCAGCTTGTTTGGCGCAGATACGCAGTATTTT. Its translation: CASSLFGADTQYF.

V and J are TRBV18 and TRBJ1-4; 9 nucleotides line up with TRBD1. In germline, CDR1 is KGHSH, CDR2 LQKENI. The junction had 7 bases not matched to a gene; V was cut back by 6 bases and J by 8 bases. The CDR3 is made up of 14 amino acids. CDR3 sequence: CASSSGQGNEKLFF. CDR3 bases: TGTGCCAGCTCGTCGGGACAGGGTAACGAAAAACTGTTTTTT.